The TCR beta chain described here comes from a study of OX40 agonist ivuxolimab in advanced cancers. The table came from immunoSEQ multiplex PCR; TCRdb's copy has only in-frame clones and leaves some out. The table has several thousand clones, around three quarters seen once. The sample consisted of CD4+ or CD8+ T cells sorted from blood, taken in a trial of the OX40 agonist ivuxolimab. The receptor comes from an adult with an advanced solid tumor such as melanoma, head and neck, liver or kidney cancer.

The CDR3 sequence: CASMRGSSYNSPLHF. As DNA, the CDR3 is TGTGCCAGCATGAGGGGAAGCTCCTATAATTCACCCCTCCACTTT. The chain combines TRBV7-9 with TRBJ1-6, with D possibly being TRBD1 (5 bases). CDR3 length: 15 residues. Germline lookup yields CDR1 SEHNR and CDR2 FQNEAQ (reference sequence). V lost 7 bases and J 0 bases, leaving 10 bases between the germline ends.